This T cell receptor beta chain was documented in a study of Ad26.COV2.S vaccination and SARS-CoV-2 variants. About the study: Ad26.COV2.S was injected intramuscularly once or twice, 56 days apart.

The CDR3 runs to 14 residues. The germline V gene encodes CDR1 SGHKS and CDR2 YYEKEE (reference sequence). The ends were cut back, 0 bases at V and 2 bases at J, with 6 bases in the middle. Notes on this clone: As yet, its antigen is unknown.

General observations from the study: Post-vaccination breadth of spike-specific CD8+ and CD4+ T cell responses was reportedly substantial. Whether participants received vaccine or placebo, their non-spike TCR breadth was similar.

Sequencing used immunoSEQ multiplex PCR; TCRdb keeps in-frame clones, though not all of them. Among approximately 400,000 clones listed, 80% to 90% were seen once. Treatment of the sample: roughly 19 received Ad26.COV2.S at low or high dose, single or two shots; a few received placebo; per-sample allocation not given. Samples analyzed were those drawn on day 63 after the first vaccine or placebo injection. The specimen comprised peripheral blood, sampled in a trial of Ad26.COV2.S vaccine versus placebo. J is TRBJ1-3 and V is TRBV5-5, with D unclear. The receptor was isolated from a person between 18 and 60 years old who received the Ad26.COV2.S COVID-19 vaccine or a placebo. This chain's CDR3 is CASSLVAAGNTIYF. DNA of the CDR3: TGTGCCAGCAGCTTGGTCGCCGCTGGAAACACCATATATTTT.